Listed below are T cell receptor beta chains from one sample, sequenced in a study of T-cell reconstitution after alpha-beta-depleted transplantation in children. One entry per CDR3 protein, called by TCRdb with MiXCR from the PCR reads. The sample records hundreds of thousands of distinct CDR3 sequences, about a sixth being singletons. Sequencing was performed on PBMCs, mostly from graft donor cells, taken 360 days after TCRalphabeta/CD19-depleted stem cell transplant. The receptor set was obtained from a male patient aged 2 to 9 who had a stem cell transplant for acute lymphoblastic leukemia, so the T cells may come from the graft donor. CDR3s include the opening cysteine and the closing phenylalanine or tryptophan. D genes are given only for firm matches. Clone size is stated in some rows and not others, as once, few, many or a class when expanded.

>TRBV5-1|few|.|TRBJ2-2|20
CASSLGAVGHLPRAAGELFF
TGCGCCAGCAGCTTGGGGGCGGTTGGACACCTCCCCAGAGCCGCCGGGGAGCTGTTTTTT
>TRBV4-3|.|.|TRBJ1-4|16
CASSQVYGRVTEKLFF
TGCGCCAGCAGCCAAGTCTATGGGAGGGTAACTGAAAAACTGTTTTTT
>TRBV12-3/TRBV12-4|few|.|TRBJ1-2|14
CASSWGAATYGYTF
TGTGCCAGCAGTTGGGGGGCCGCGACCTATGGCTACACCTTC
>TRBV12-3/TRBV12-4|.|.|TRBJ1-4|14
CASSFRQNNEKLFF
TGTGCCAGCAGTTTTCGGCAGAATAATGAAAAACTGTTTTTT
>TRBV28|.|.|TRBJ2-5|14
CASSLGAFQETQYF
TGTGCCAGCAGTTTAGGGGCGTTTCAAGAGACCCAGTACTTC
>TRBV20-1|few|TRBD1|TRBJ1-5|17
CSARDFRDRGSNQPQHF
TGCAGTGCTAGAGATTTCCGGGACAGGGGTAGCAATCAGCCCCAGCATTTT
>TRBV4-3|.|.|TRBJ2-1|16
CASSPSADSWKNEQFF
TGCGCCAGCAGCCCCTCTGCGGACTCCTGGAAGAATGAGCAGTTCTTC
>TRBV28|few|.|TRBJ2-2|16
CASSPWGAQLTGELFF
TGTGCCAGCAGCCCATGGGGGGCGCAATTGACCGGGGAGCTGTTTTTT
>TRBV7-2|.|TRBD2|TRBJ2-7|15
CASSWVAGESYEQYF
TGTGCCAGCAGCTGGGTAGCGGGAGAGTCCTACGAGCAGTACTTC
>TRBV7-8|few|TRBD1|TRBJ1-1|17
CASSSFVGQAANTEAFF
TGTGCCAGCAGCTCATTTGTTGGACAGGCGGCAAACACTGAAGCTTTCTTT
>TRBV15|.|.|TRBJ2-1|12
CATSRDENEQFF
TGTGCCACCAGCAGGGACGAAAATGAGCAGTTCTTC
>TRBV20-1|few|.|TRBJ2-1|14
CSASSYKLSNEQFF
TGCAGTGCTAGTTCCTATAAGCTCAGCAATGAGCAGTTCTTC
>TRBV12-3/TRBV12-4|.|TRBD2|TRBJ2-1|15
CASSFHGRAPNEQFF
TGTGCCAGCAGTTTCCACGGGAGGGCTCCAAATGAGCAGTTCTTC
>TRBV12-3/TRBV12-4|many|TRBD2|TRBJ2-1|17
CASSPKTSGRIRNEQFF
TGTGCCAGCAGTCCTAAAACTAGCGGGAGAATTAGGAATGAGCAGTTCTTC
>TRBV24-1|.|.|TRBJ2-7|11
CATRRQSPQYF
TGTGCCACCAGGCGACAGTCACCCCAGTACTTC
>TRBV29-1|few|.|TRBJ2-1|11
CSVYRNNEQFF
TGCAGCGTTTACAGAAACAATGAGCAGTTCTTC
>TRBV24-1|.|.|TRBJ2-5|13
CATFHGLQETQYF
TGTGCCACGTTCCACGGACTTCAAGAGACCCAGTACTTC
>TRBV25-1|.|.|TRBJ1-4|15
CASSEYTRANEKLFF
TGTGCCAGCAGTGAATATACCAGGGCCAATGAAAAACTGTTTTTT
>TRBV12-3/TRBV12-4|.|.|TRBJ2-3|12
CGSSRTADTQYF
TGTGGCAGCAGTCGGACAGCCGATACGCAGTATTTT
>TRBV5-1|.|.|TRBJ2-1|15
CASSPWGGPNNEQFF
TGCGCCAGCAGCCCCTGGGGGGGGCCTAACAATGAGCAGTTCTTC
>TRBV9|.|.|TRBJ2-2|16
CASSVDGGVPTGELFF
TGTGCCAGCAGCGTAGACGGGGGCGTCCCTACCGGGGAGCTGTTTTTT
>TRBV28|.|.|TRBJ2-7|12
CASSQLVSEQYF
TGTGCCAGCAGTCAATTAGTCTCCGAGCAGTACTTC
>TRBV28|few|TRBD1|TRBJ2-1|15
CASSHPGQGSNEQFF
TGTGCCAGCAGCCACCCGGGACAGGGAAGCAATGAGCAGTTCTTC
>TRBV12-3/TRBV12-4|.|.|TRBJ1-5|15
CASSFGAKGTQPQHF
TGTGCCAGCAGTTTTGGGGCAAAGGGGACCCAGCCCCAGCATTTT
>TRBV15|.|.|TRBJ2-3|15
CATSRDRPSTDTQYF
TGTGCCACCAGCAGAGACAGGCCTAGCACAGATACGCAGTATTTT
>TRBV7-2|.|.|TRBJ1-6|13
CASSLGKISPLHF
TGTGCCAGCAGCTTGGGGAAGATATCACCCCTCCACTTT
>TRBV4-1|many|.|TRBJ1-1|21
CASSQETPGVQMMDMNTEAFF
TGCGCCAGCAGCCAAGAAACCCCAGGTGTACAAATGATGGATATGAACACTGAAGCTTTCTTT
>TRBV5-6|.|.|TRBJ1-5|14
CASSGSGLYQPQHF
TGTGCCAGCAGCGGATCAGGGTTGTACCAGCCCCAGCATTTT
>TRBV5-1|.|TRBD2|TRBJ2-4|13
CASSRRGGYIQYF
TGCGCCAGCAGCAGACGGGGGGGTTACATTCAGTACTTC
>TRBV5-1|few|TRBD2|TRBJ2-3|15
CASSVSGRATDTQYF
TGCGCCAGCAGCGTGAGCGGGAGAGCAACAGATACGCAGTATTTT
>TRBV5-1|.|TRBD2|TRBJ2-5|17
CASSLGSSGSLWETQYF
TGCGCCAGCAGCTTGGGATCTAGCGGGAGTCTCTGGGAGACCCAGTACTTC
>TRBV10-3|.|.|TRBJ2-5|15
CAISEPGQGRETQYF
TGTGCCATCAGTGAGCCTGGACAAGGAAGGGAGACCCAGTACTTC
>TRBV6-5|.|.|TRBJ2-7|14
CASSYARGSYEQYF
TGTGCCAGCAGTTACGCCAGGGGCTCCTACGAGCAGTACTTC
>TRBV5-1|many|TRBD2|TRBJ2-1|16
CASSPPMAGGKGEQFF
TGCGCCAGCAGCCCCCCGATGGCGGGAGGTAAGGGTGAGCAGTTCTTC
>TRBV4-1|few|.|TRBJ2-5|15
CASSQARQPQETQYF
TGCGCCAGCAGCCAAGCCCGACAGCCCCAAGAGACCCAGTACTTC
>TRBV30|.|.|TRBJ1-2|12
CAWSIGPYGYTF
TGTGCCTGGAGCATTGGGCCCTATGGCTACACCTTC
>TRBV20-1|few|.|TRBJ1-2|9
CSASYGYTF
TGCAGTGCTAGCTATGGCTACACCTTC
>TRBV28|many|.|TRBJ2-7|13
CASIPTATYEQYF
TGTGCCAGCATTCCTACTGCCACCTACGAGCAGTACTTC
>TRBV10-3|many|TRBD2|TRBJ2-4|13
CAISREGLNIQYF
TGTGCCATCAGTCGGGAGGGCCTGAACATTCAGTACTTC
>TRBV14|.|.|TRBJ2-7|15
CASSQAPWPAYEQYF
TGTGCCAGCAGCCAAGCCCCCTGGCCGGCCTACGAGCAGTACTTC
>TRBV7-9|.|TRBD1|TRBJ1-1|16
CASSLAAGQPNTEAFF
TGTGCCAGCAGCTTGGCCGCGGGACAGCCGAACACTGAAGCTTTCTTT
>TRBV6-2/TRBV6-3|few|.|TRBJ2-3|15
CASTLTFPWGDTQYF
TGTGCCAGCACACTGACATTTCCTTGGGGAGATACGCAGTATTTT